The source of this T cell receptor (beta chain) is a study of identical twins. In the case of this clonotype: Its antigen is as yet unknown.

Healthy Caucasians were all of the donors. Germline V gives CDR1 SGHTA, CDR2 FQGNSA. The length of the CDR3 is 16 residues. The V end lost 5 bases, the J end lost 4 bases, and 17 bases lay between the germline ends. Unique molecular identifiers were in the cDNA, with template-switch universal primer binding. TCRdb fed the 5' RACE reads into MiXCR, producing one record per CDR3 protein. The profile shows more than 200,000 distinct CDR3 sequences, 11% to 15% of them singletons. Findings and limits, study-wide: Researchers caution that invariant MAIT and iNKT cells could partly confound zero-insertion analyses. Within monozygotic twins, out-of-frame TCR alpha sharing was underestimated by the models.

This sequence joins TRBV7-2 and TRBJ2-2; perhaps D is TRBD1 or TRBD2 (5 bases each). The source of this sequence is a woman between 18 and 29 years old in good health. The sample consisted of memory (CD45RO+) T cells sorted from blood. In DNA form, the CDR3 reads TGTGCCAGCAGCCCCCCTGGGGGATCCGGCACCGGGGAGCTGTTTTTT. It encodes CASSPPGGSGTGELFF.